The 18 T cell receptor beta chains below come from one sample, sequenced in a study of blood T cells in healthy people across ages. For the second PCR, which ran for 7 to 11 cycles, a sample-barcoded 5' primer and a J-beta primer mix were used. One entry per CDR3 protein results from TCRdb running MiXCR on the 5' RACE reads. Among over 750,000 distinct CDR3 sequences listed, around 25% were seen once. This same sample was also taken into another study, of T cells of mothers and their children.

The material sequenced was blood. The receptor source for this set is a boy younger than 18 in good health.

V usage is TRBV10-1 and J usage is TRBJ2-3; D is unresolved. The CDR3 contains 14 residues. The V gene's germline CDR1 is WNHNN and CDR2 SYGVQD (reference sequence). Between the trimmed V and J ends, which lost 2 bases and 3 bases, there was a span of 9 bases. The CDR3 bases are TGCGCCAGCAGTGAGACGAGGTTGACAGATACGCAGTATTTT. It encodes CASSETRLTDTQYF.

This clonotype occurred a few times. The chain joins TRBV29-1 to TRBJ2-2; possibly TRBD1 for D (6 bases). V lost 7 bases and J lost 4, with 10 bases in between. CDR1 is SQVTM and CDR2 is ANQGSEA in the germline V gene. This CDR3 has 12 amino acids. Written as DNA, the CDR3 is TGCAGCGGGGGACATATCACCGGGGAGCTGTTTTTT. Translating gives CSGGHITGELFF.

This clonotype showed up just a few times. This chain connects TRBV27 to TRBJ1-6; tentative D call: TRBD1 (6 bases). CDR3 length: 13 amino acids. Germline assignment: CDR1 MNHEY and CDR2 SMNVEV (reference sequence). Trimming stripped 5 bases from V and 6 bases from J, with 8 bases between. The CDR3 region is CASSKGGNSPLHF. DNA for the CDR3: TGTGCCAGCAGTAAGGGGGGTAATTCACCCCTCCACTTT.

This chain uses TRBV27 with TRBJ2-5, with D unresolved. Matching the DNA end better, TRBJ2-7 makes the J call doubtful. The CDR3 has 14 residues. Germline CDR1 MNHEY, CDR2 SMNVEV (reference sequence). The CDR3: CASSPKALGYEQYF. CDR3 coding DNA: TGTGCCAGCAGTCCCAAGGCCCTGGGCTACGAGCAGTACTTC.

The rearrangement links TRBV29-1 to TRBJ2-7; 9 bases align to TRBD1. From germline, CDR1 is SQVTM and CDR2 ANQGSEA. The CDR3 length is 13 residues. Trimming cost V 4 bases and J 1 base; bases outside gene matches: 2. The CDR3 DNA is TGCAGCGTTGGGGACAGGGTTTCCTACGAGCAGTACTTC. Amino acids: CSVGDRVSYEQYF.

This clonotype was observed a handful of times. The CDR3 here is CSARDLHRYDEQYF. The CDR3, as DNA: TGCAGTGCTAGAGATCTGCACCGATACGACGAGCAGTACTTC. The J gene is TRBJ2-7, the V gene TRBV20-1; D unclear. The CDR3 runs 14 residues. V lost 0 bases and J 5 bases, leaving 14 bases between the germline ends. Germline V CDR1 and CDR2: DFQATT, SNEGSKA (reference sequence).

The gene calls are TRBV9 and TRBJ2-3, with TRBD1 matching 7 bases. Per the germline V gene, CDR1 is SGDLS and CDR2 is YYNGEE. V shed 0 bases, J shed 2 bases, and the junction held 6 bases outside the gene matches. CDR3 length equals 16 residues. The CDR3 DNA is TGTGCCAGCAGCGTAGGCGGACAGGCTAACACAGATACGCAGTATTTT. Its translation: CASSVGGQANTDTQYF.

The rearrangement links TRBV3-1 to TRBJ2-5; 9 bases fit TRBD1. The CDR3 has 15 amino acids. V lost 4 bases to trimming and J lost 3 bases; unmatched junction nucleotides: 6. Germline V lookup: CDR1 LGHDT, CDR2 YNNKEL (reference sequence). The CDR3 spells CASSLFRDREETQYF. CDR3 nucleotides: TGTGCCAGCAGCCTCTTTCGGGACAGGGAAGAGACCCAGTACTTC.

This clonotype has more than one count but fewer than ten. V gene TRBV12-3 or TRBV12-4 combines with J gene TRBJ1-6, with D perhaps TRBD1 (5 bases). The CDR3 is 22 residues long. V was pared by 2 bases and J by 7 bases, with 33 bases between. The DNA for the CDR3 is TGTGCCAGCAGTTTATTTTCAATGGGGCCAGGGAAGGCTTTAAGTGGAAATTCACCCCTCCACTTT. Translation gives CASSLFSMGPGKALSGNSPLHF.

This clonotype showed up many times. The chain couples TRBV29-1 to TRBJ1-1; D is ambiguous. This CDR3 region has 13 residues. Trimming left V 4 bases short and J 0 bases short, with 9 bases between. Germline loops: CDR1 SQVTM, CDR2 ANQGSEA. The CDR3 DNA reads TGCAGCGTTGTAGGACGAATGAACACTGAAGCTTTCTTT. It is translated as CSVVGRMNTEAFF.

This clonotype was seen only a few times. V gene TRBV21-1 combines with J gene TRBJ1-2. TRBV21-1 is described as a pseudogene. CDR3 length: 14 residues. As DNA, the CDR3 is TGTGCCAGCAGCCCTCTCGGTACTAACTATGGCTACACCTTC. Amino acid sequence: CASSPLGTNYGYTF.

The V gene is TRBV5-1, the J gene TRBJ2-3, with D possibly being TRBD1 (5 bases). Germline loops: CDR1 SGHRS, CDR2 YFSETQ. The V end lost 0 bases, the J end lost 6 bases, and 14 bases lay between the germline ends. The CDR3 extends over 15 amino acids. CDR3 sequence reads: CASSLAPTEADTQYF. CDR3 nucleotides: TGCGCCAGCAGCTTGGCCCCGACAGAAGCTGATACGCAGTATTTT. The variable domain in full, completed from reference TRBV5-1 and TRBJ2-3, reads KAGVTQTPRYLIKTRGQQVTLSCSPISGHRSVSWYQQTPGQGLQFLFEYFSETQRNKGNFPGRFSGRQFSNSRSEMNVSTLELGDSALYLCASSLAPTEADTQYFGPGTRLTVL.

The CDR3 DNA is TGTGCCAGCAGTCACGGACTAGCGGGAGGGCTTGGAGATACGCAGTATTTT. Translating it yields CASSHGLAGGLGDTQYF. This chain joins TRBV12-3 or TRBV12-4 and TRBJ2-3, with 15 bases fitting TRBD2. V lost 5 bases and J lost 5; bases outside the gene matches: 8. This CDR3 region has 17 residues.

The chain combines TRBV3-1 with TRBJ2-1, with TRBD2 identical over 9 bases. V was clipped by 4 bases and J by 3 bases; unmatched bases: 10. The CDR3 is made up of 17 amino acids. In germline, CDR1 is LGHDT, CDR2 YNNKEL (reference sequence). As DNA, the CDR3 is TGTGCCAGCAGCCCCCTTCTGACTAGCGGATACTACAATGAGCAGTTCTTC. It specifies CASSPLLTSGYYNEQFF.

Concerning this clonotype: One end of the junction is discordant with germline, which a read error may explain. The rearrangement uses TRBV5-5 and TRBJ2-7; TRBD1 aligns across 9 bases. CDR3 size: 14 residues. Germline-derived CDR1 and CDR2 are SGHKS and YYEKEE (reference sequence). The DNA of the CDR3 is TGTACCAGCAGCTCACAGGGGGCCCCCTACGAGCAGTACTTC. Amino acids: CTSSSQGAPYEQYF.

In the case of this clonotype: A junction boundary mismatches the germline segment, possibly from a read error. This chain uses TRBV20-1 with TRBJ2-3; D could derive from TRBD1 or TRBD2 (7 bases each). Germline V CDR1 and CDR2: DFQATT, SNEGSKA (reference sequence). The CDR3 consists of 14 residues. The CDR3: CGAQGGTSTDTQYF. CDR3 nucleotide sequence: TGCGGTGCCCAGGGGGGGACGAGCACAGATACGCAGTATTTT.

The V call is TRBV12-5, the J call TRBJ2-3; 8 positions match TRBD2. Trimming took 5 bases from V and 0 from J; bases not matched to a gene: 4. This CDR3 contains 15 residues. Germline V gene lookup returns CDR1 LGHNT and CDR2 FRNRAP. The CDR3 DNA follows: TGTGCTAGTGGTCCCGGGACTAGTAGCACAGATACGCAGTATTTT. It translates to CASGPGTSSTDTQYF.

This clonotype was observed a handful of times. The rearrangement links TRBV15 to TRBJ2-2; perhaps TRBD1 as D (5 bases). The CDR3 covers 14 residues. Germline CDR1 LNHNV, CDR2 YYDKDF (reference sequence). V was pared by 1 base and J by 6 bases, with 9 bases between. The CDR3 nucleotides read TGTGCCACCAGCAGAGTCCCAGGGCCCGGGGAGCTGTTTTTT. Translated: CATSRVPGPGELFF.